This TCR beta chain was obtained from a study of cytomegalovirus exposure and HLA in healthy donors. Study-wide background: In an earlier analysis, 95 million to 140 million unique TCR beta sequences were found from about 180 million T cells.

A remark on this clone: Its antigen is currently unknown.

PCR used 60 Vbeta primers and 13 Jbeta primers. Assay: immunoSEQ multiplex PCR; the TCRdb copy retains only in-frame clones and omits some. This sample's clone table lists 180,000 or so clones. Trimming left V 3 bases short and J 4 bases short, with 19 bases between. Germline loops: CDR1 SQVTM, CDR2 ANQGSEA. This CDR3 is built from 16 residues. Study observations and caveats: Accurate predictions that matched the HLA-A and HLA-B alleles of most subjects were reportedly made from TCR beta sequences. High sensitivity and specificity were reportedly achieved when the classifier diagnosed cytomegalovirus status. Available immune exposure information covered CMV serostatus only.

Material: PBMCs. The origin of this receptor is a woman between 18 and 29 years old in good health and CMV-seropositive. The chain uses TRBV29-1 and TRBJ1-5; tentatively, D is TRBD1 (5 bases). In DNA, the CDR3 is TGCAGCGTTGAGGGGCCCCAGGGTGATGGAAATCAGCCCCAGCATTTT. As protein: CSVEGPQGDGNQPQHF. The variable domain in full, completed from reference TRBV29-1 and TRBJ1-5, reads SAVISQKPSRDICQRGTSLTIQCQVDSQVTMMFWYRQQPGQSLTLIATANQGSEATYESGFVIDKFPISRPNLTFSTLTVSNMSPEDSSIYLCSVEGPQGDGNQPQHFGDGTRLSIL.